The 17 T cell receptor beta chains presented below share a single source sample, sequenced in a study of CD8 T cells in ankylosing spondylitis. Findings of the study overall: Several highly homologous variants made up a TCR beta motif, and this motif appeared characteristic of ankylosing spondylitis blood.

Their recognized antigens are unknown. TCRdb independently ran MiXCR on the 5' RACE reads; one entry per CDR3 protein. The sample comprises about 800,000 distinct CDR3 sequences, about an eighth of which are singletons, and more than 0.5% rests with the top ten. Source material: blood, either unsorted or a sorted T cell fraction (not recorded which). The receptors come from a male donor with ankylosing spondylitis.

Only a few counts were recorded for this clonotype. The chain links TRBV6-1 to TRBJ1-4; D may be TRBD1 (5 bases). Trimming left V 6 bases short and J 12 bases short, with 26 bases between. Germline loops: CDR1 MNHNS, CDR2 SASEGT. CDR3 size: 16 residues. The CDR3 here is CASSQLSGLGRTELFF. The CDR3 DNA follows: TGTGCCAGCAGCCAACTATCGGGACTTGGGAGAACGGAACTGTTTTTT.

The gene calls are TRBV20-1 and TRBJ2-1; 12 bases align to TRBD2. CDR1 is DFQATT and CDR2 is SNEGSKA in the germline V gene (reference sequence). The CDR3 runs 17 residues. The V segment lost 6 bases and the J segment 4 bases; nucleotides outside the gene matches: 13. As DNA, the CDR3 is TGCAGTGCCAAGACCCTAGCGGGAGGGCCTCAGTACAATGAGCAGTTCTTC. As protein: CSAKTLAGGPQYNEQFF.

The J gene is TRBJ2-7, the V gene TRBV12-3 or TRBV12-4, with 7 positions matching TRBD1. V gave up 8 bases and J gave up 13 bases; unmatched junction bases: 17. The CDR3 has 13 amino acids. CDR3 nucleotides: TGTGCCAGCCAGCTGACAGGGTCTGGGAAACAATACTTC. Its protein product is CASQLTGSGKQYF.

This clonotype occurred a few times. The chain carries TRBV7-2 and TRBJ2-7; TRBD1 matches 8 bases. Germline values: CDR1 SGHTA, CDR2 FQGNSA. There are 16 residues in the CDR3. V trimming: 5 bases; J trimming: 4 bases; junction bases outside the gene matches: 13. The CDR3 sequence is CASSLRTAGGAYEQYF. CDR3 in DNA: TGTGCCAGCAGCCTTCGTACTGCAGGGGGCGCGTACGAGCAGTACTTC. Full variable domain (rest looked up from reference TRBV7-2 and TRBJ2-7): GAGVSQSPSNKVTEKGKDVELRCDPISGHTALYWYRQSLGQGLEFLIYFQGNSAPDKSGLPSDRFSAERTGGSVSTLTIQRTQQEDSAVYLCASSLRTAGGAYEQYFGPGTRLTVT.

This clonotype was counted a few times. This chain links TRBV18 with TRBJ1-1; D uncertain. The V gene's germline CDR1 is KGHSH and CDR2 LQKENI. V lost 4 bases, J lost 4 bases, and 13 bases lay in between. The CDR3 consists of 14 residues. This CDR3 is CASSQSQSGTEAFF. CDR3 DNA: TGTGCCAGCTCACAATCCCAATCGGGCACTGAAGCTTTCTTT.

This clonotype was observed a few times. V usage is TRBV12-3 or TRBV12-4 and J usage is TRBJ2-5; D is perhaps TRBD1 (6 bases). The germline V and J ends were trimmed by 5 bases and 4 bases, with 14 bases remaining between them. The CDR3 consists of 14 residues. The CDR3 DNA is TGTGCCAGCAGTCCCCAGGGGCTACGAGAGACCCAGTACTTC. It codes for CASSPQGLRETQYF.

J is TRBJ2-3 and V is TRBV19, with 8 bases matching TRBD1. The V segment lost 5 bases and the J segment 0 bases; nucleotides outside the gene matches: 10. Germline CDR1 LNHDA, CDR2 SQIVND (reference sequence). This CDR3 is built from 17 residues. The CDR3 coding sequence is TGTGCCAGTAGTCGCCCGAGCAGGGGGCTCAGCACAGATACGCAGTATTTT. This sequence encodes CASSRPSRGLSTDTQYF.

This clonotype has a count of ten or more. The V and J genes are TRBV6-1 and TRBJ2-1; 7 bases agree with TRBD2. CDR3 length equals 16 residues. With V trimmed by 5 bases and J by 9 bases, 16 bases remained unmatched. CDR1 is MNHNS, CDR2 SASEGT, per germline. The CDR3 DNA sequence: TGTGCCAGCAGTACGGGACGCAGCGGGACTCGGGTTGAGCAGTTCTTC. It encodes CASSTGRSGTRVEQFF.

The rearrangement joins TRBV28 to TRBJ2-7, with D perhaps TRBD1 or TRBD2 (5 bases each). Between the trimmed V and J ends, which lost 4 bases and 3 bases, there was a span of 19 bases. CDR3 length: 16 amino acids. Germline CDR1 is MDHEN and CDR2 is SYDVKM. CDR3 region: CASSYLTGLAYYEQYF. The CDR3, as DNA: TGTGCCAGCAGTTATCTAACGGGGCTTGCCTACTACGAGCAGTACTTC.

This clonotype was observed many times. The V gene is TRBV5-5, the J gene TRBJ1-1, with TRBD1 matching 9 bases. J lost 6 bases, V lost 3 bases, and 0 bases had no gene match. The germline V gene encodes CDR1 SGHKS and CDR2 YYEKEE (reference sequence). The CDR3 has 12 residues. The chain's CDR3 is CASSWDRAEAFF. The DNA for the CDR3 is TGTGCCAGCAGCTGGGACAGGGCTGAAGCTTTCTTT.

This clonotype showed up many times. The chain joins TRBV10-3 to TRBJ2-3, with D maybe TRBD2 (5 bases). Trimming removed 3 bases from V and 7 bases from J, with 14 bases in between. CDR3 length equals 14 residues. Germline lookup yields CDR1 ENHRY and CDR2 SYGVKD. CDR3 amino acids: CAISDPGKRYTQYF. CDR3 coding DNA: TGTGCCATCAGTGACCCGGGCAAGCGGTATACGCAGTATTTT.

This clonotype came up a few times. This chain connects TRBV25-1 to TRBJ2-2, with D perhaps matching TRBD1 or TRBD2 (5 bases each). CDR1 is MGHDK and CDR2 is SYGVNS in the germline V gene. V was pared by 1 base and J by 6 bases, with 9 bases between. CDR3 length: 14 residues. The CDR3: CASSEFRDAGELFF. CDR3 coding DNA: TGTGCCAGCAGTGAATTTCGGGACGCCGGGGAGCTGTTTTTT.

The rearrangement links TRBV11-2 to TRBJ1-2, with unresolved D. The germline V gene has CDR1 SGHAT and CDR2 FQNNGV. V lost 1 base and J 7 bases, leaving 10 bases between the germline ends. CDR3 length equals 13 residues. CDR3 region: CASSLVAAGGYTF. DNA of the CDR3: TGTGCCAGCAGCTTAGTGGCGGCGGGTGGCTACACCTTC.

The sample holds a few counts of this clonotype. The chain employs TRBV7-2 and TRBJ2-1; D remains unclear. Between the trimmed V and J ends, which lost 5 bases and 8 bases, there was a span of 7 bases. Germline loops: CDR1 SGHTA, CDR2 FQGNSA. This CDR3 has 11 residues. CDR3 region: CASSRLYEQFF. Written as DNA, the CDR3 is TGTGCCAGCAGCAGATTATATGAGCAGTTCTTC.

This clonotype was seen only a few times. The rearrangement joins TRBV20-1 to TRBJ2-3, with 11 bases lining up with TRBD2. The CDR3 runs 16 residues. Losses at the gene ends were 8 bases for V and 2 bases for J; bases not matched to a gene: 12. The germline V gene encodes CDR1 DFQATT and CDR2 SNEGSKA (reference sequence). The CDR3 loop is CSSGVAGGPDTDTQYF. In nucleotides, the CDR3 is TGCAGTTCTGGGGTAGCGGGGGGGCCGGACACAGATACGCAGTATTTT.

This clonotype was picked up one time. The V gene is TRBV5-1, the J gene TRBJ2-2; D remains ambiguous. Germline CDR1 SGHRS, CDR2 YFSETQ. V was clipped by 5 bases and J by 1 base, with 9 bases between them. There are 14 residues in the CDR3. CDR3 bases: TGCGCCAGCAGTGAGACATTGAACACCGGGGAGCTGTTTTTT. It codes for CASSETLNTGELFF.

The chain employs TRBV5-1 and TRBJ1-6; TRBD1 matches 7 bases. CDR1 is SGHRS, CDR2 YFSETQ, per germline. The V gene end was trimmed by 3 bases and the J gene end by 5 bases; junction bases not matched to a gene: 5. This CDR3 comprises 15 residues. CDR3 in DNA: TGCGCCAGCAGCTCCCCCGGGACAGATAATTCACCCCTCCACTTT. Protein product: CASSSPGTDNSPLHF.